Included here is one T cell receptor (beta chain) sequence, with context. This sample stems from a study of technical replicates of blood from several donors. Method: immunoSEQ multiplex PCR; TCRdb's copy keeps in-frame clones and lacks some. The repertoire has around 61,000 clones, around 97% of them found once; the top ten carry about 0.19%. CDR3 length: 14 residues. Germline CDR1 and CDR2: MNHEY and SVGAGI. Trimming left V 4 bases short and J 8 bases short, with 15 bases between. The receptor was isolated from a human donor in good health. The chain recombines TRBV6-5 with TRBJ2-1, with D possibly being TRBD1 (5 bases). Sequences were obtained from T cells isolated from PBMCs. CDR3 region: CASSLGRISDEQFF. The CDR3 DNA follows: TGTGCCAGCAGTTTGGGGCGCATTTCGGATGAGCAGTTCTTC.